This T cell receptor beta chain was found in a study of T cells in Graves' hyperthyroidism and ophthalmopathy. V shed 1 base and J shed 0 bases, with 7 bases lying between them. CDR3 length equals 14 residues. Per germline, CDR1 LNHNV and CDR2 YYDKDF (reference sequence). TCR beta CDR3 regions were amplified from RNA transcripts. The HTBI primer set drove a first-round RT-PCR of the TCR CDR3. In TCRdb, the multiplex PCR reads were re-called with MiXCR into one record per CDR3 protein. The table has fewer than 700,000 distinct CDR3 sequences, roughly 17% seen once; the top ten hold around 4%. The sequence derives from a young woman with Graves' hyperthyroidism. V gene TRBV15 combines with J gene TRBJ2-7, with D possibly TRBD1 on 5 matching bases. Input material: blood. CDR3 nucleotides: TGTGCCACCAGCAGAGGAACAGGCTCCTACGAGCAGTACTTC. The encoded protein is CATSRGTGSYEQYF.